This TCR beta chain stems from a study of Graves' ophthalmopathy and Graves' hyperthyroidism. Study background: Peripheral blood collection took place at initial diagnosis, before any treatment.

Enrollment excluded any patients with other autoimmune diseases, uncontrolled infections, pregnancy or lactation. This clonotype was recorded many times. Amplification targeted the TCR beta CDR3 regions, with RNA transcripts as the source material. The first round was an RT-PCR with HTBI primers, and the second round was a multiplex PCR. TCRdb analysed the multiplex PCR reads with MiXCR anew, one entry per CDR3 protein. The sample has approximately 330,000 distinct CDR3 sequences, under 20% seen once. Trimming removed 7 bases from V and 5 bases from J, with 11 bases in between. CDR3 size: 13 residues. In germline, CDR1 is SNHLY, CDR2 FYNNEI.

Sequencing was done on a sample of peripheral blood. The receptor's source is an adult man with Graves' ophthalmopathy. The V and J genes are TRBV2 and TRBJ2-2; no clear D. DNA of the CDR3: TGTGCCAGCAAACACCCTGGGACCGGGGAGCTGTTTTTT. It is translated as CASKHPGTGELFF. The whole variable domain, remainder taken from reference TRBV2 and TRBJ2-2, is EPEVTQTPSHQVTQMGQEVILRCVPISNHLYFYWYRQILGQKVEFLVSFYNNEISEKSEIFDDQFSVERPDGSNFTLKIRSTKLEDSAMYFCASKHPGTGELFFGEGSRLTVL.